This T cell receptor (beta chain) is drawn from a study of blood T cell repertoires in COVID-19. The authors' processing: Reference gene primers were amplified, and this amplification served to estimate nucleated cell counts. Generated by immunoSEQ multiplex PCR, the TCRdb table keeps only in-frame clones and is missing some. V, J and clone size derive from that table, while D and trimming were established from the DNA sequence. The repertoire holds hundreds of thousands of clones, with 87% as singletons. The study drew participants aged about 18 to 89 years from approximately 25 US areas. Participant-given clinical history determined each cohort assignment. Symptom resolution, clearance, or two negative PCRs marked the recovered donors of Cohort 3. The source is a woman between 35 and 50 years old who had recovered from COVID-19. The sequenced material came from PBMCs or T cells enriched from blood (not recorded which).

CDR3 sequence (DNA): TGTGCCAGCAGTGATCAGGGTTTGGCCCAGCATTTT. It encodes CASSDQGLAQHF. The chain recombines TRBV2 with TRBJ1-5; D is possibly TRBD1 (5 bases). V dropped 3 bases and J dropped 11 bases, with 11 bases sitting between them. The CDR3 is 12 residues long. Germline CDR1 is SNHLY and CDR2 is FYNNEI.